This is a list of T cell receptor beta chains from one sample in a study of CD8 T cells in Susac syndrome. TCRdb called the immunoSEQ multiplex PCR reads again in MiXCR, with one record for every CDR3 protein. This repertoire shows under 90,000 distinct CDR3 sequences, over 90% found once; its top ten account for roughly 0.46%. Sequencing input: CD8+ T cells from PBMCs. The receptors were gathered from a human donor with Susac syndrome. The CDR3 runs from the conserved cysteine through the conserved F or W. A D gene is named only where the DNA matches it firmly. Only some rows state a clone size, as once, few, many or a class for expanded clones.

J: TRBJ2-1
V: TRBV27
size: .
D: TRBD1
DNA: TGTGCCAGCAGTTTATCGGGACAGCTCTCCTACAATGAGCAGTTCTTC
CDR3: CASSLSGQLSYNEQFF

J: TRBJ2-2
V: TRBV4-2
size: .
D: .
DNA: TGTGCCAGCAGCCACGCCGGGGCGGCCGGGGAGCTGTTTTTT
CDR3: CASSHAGAAGELFF

J: TRBJ1-1
V: TRBV27
size: .
D: .
DNA: TGTGCCAGCAGTCCGGGGGGGAACACTGAAGCTTTCTTT
CDR3: CASSPGGNTEAFF

J: TRBJ2-1
V: TRBV20-1
size: .
D: TRBD2
DNA: TGCAGTGCTACGGGACTAGCGGGAGCGAATGAGCAGTTCTTC
CDR3: CSATGLAGANEQFF

J: TRBJ1-1
V: TRBV14
size: .
D: .
DNA: TGTGCCAGCAGCCAAGATTGGGGGACGGGCAACACTGAAGCTTTCTTT
CDR3: CASSQDWGTGNTEAFF

J: TRBJ2-1
V: TRBV13
size: .
D: .
DNA: TGTGCCAGCGCGGACAGAACCTACAATGAGCAGTTCTTC
CDR3: CASADRTYNEQFF

J: TRBJ2-5
V: TRBV5-1
size: once
D: .
DNA: TGCGCCAGCAGCTTGGTAGGGGGAGAAGAGACCCAGTACTTC
CDR3: CASSLVGGEETQYF

J: TRBJ1-1
V: TRBV25-1
size: once
D: .
DNA: TGTGCCAGCAGTGCTACAGCAGAAGCTTTCTTT
CDR3: CASSATAEAFF

J: TRBJ2-1
V: TRBV29-1
size: .
D: .
DNA: TGCAGCGTTGAAGGCCCTAATGAGCAGTTCTTC
CDR3: CSVEGPNEQFF

J: TRBJ1-1
V: TRBV19
size: .
D: .
DNA: TGTGCCAGTAGTGTCAGGTCGTATGAAGCTTTCTTT
CDR3: CASSVRSYEAFF

J: TRBJ2-1
V: TRBV5-1
size: .
D: .
DNA: TGCGCCAGCAGCTTTGACGGATACAATGAGCAGTTCTTC
CDR3: CASSFDGYNEQFF

J: TRBJ1-1
V: TRBV12-3/TRBV12-4
size: .
D: .
DNA: TGTGCCAGCAGTACAGGGACTGAAGCTTTCTTT
CDR3: CASSTGTEAFF

J: TRBJ2-1
V: TRBV15
size: .
D: .
DNA: TGTGCCACCAGCAGAGGACCTAGTTGGGATGAGCAGTTCTTC
CDR3: CATSRGPSWDEQFF

J: TRBJ1-1
V: TRBV18
size: once
D: .
DNA: TGTGCCAGCTCAGAGGGAGGCCGGCGGGCTTTCTTT
CDR3: CASSEGGRRAFF

J: TRBJ2-7
V: TRBV18
size: .
D: TRBD1
DNA: TGTGCCAGCTCACCACCACCGACAGGGGGGTATGACGAGCAGTACTTC
CDR3: CASSPPPTGGYDEQYF

J: TRBJ2-2
V: TRBV28
size: .
D: .
DNA: TGTGCCAGCAGTTTGGGACCGCTGAACACCGGGGAGCTGTTTTTT
CDR3: CASSLGPLNTGELFF

J: TRBJ2-7
V: TRBV15
size: .
D: TRBD1
DNA: TGTGCCACCAGCACCCGACAGGGAAGCTACGAGCAGTACTTC
CDR3: CATSTRQGSYEQYF

J: TRBJ1-5
V: TRBV9
size: .
D: .
DNA: TGTGCCAGCAGCGTAGAGGGCAGGGATCAGCCCCAGCATTTT
CDR3: CASSVEGRDQPQHF

J: TRBJ2-7
V: TRBV20-1
size: once
D: TRBD2
DNA: TGCAGTGCTCTAGCGGGAGACGTATACGAGCAGTACTTC
CDR3: CSALAGDVYEQYF

J: TRBJ1-2
V: TRBV11-1
size: .
D: TRBD1
DNA: TGTGCCAGCAGCGTGACAGGGAGCGATGGCTACACCTTC
CDR3: CASSVTGSDGYTF

J: TRBJ2-3
V: TRBV20-1
size: .
D: TRBD2
DNA: TGCAGTGCTAGAGATCGTGGTAGCGGGAGTGCGGTAGATACGCAGTATTTT
CDR3: CSARDRGSGSAVDTQYF

J: TRBJ2-1
V: TRBV14
size: .
D: .
DNA: TGTGCCAGCAGCCAAGTAACAGACTACAATGAGCAGTTCTTC
CDR3: CASSQVTDYNEQFF

J: TRBJ2-1
V: TRBV29-1
size: .
D: .
DNA: TGCAGCGTTTTTCATTTGGGGGGAAATGAGCAGTTCTTC
CDR3: CSVFHLGGNEQFF

J: TRBJ2-2
V: TRBV7-9
size: .
D: TRBD1
DNA: TGTGCCAGCAGCGGGGACAGGGGGCACACCGGGGAGCTGTTTTTT
CDR3: CASSGDRGHTGELFF

J: TRBJ2-7
V: TRBV29-1
size: .
D: TRBD1
DNA: TGCAGCGTTTATTCGGGACAGCCACCGGCCTACGAGCAGTACTTC
CDR3: CSVYSGQPPAYEQYF

J: TRBJ2-1
V: TRBV7-2
size: .
D: .
DNA: TGTGCCAGCGGCATTAGCGGCCTCGTCAATGAGCAGTTCTTC
CDR3: CASGISGLVNEQFF

J: TRBJ2-7
V: TRBV12-3/TRBV12-4
size: .
D: TRBD2
DNA: TGTGCCAGCAGACCCGGGGTAGCGGGAGTAGACGAGCAGTACTTC
CDR3: CASRPGVAGVDEQYF

J: TRBJ2-1
V: TRBV4-1
size: .
D: .
DNA: TGCGCCAGCAGCCCCGGGGGGCAGTTCGGGGATGAGCAGTTCTTC
CDR3: CASSPGGQFGDEQFF

J: TRBJ2-7
V: TRBV20-1
size: .
D: .
DNA: TGCAGTGCTAGCCCACGGAGCGTTAGTGGAGCCTACGAGCAGTACTTC
CDR3: CSASPRSVSGAYEQYF

J: TRBJ2-3
V: TRBV30
size: .
D: TRBD2
DNA: TGTGCCTGGAGCCTACTAGCGGGAATAGATACGCAGTATTTT
CDR3: CAWSLLAGIDTQYF

J: TRBJ1-1
V: TRBV20-1
size: .
D: .
DNA: TGCAGTGCTTCCCTTGGCACACAGGGCTACGCTGAAGCTTTCTTT
CDR3: CSASLGTQGYAEAFF

J: TRBJ2-3
V: TRBV6-5
size: .
D: TRBD2
DNA: TGTGCCAGCAGTTATACCCCTAGCGGGGTTGAAGATACGCAGTATTTT
CDR3: CASSYTPSGVEDTQYF

J: TRBJ2-5
V: TRBV4-2
size: .
D: TRBD2
DNA: TGTGCCAGCAGCCCGCTAGCGGAACAAGAGACCCAGTACTTC
CDR3: CASSPLAEQETQYF

J: TRBJ2-7
V: TRBV24-1
size: .
D: .
DNA: TGTGCCACCAGTGATTCATCGGGGTACGAGCAGTACTTC
CDR3: CATSDSSGYEQYF

J: TRBJ1-2
V: TRBV13
size: .
D: TRBD1
DNA: TGTGCCAGCAGCCCGTGGGGACAGCCTAACTATGGCTACACCTTC
CDR3: CASSPWGQPNYGYTF

J: TRBJ1-2
V: TRBV25-1
size: .
D: .
DNA: TGTGCCAGCAGTGATAGTGGACAGAGACTTGGCTACACCTTC
CDR3: CASSDSGQRLGYTF

J: TRBJ2-1
V: TRBV27
size: .
D: TRBD2
DNA: TGTGCCAGCAGCCGGGGGGGGAGTGAGCAGTTCTTC
CDR3: CASSRGGSEQFF

J: TRBJ1-2
V: TRBV12-3/TRBV12-4
size: .
D: .
DNA: TGTGCCAGCCATCCTGGTCCGAACTATGGCTACACCTTC
CDR3: CASHPGPNYGYTF

J: TRBJ1-1
V: TRBV27
size: .
D: TRBD1
DNA: TGTGCCAGCAGTTTATCGATAAGGGGGCCTGAACCTTTCTTT
CDR3: CASSLSIRGPEPFF

J: TRBJ1-5
V: TRBV15
size: .
D: .
DNA: TGTGCCACCAGCAGCCCCCTTTACCGGGACAGCAATCAGCCCCAGCATTTT
CDR3: CATSSPLYRDSNQPQHF

J: TRBJ2-1
V: TRBV16
size: .
D: .
DNA: TGTGCCAGCAGCCAATCTAATCACAATGAGCAGTTCTTC
CDR3: CASSQSNHNEQFF

J: TRBJ2-5
V: TRBV5-1
size: .
D: TRBD2
DNA: TGCGCCAGCAGCTCAACACCGCGGACTAGCGGGAGCCTGGAGACCCAGTACTTC
CDR3: CASSSTPRTSGSLETQYF

J: TRBJ2-7
V: TRBV15
size: .
D: .
DNA: TGTGCCACCAGCAGAGATGTGGTCTACGAGCAGTACTTC
CDR3: CATSRDVVYEQYF